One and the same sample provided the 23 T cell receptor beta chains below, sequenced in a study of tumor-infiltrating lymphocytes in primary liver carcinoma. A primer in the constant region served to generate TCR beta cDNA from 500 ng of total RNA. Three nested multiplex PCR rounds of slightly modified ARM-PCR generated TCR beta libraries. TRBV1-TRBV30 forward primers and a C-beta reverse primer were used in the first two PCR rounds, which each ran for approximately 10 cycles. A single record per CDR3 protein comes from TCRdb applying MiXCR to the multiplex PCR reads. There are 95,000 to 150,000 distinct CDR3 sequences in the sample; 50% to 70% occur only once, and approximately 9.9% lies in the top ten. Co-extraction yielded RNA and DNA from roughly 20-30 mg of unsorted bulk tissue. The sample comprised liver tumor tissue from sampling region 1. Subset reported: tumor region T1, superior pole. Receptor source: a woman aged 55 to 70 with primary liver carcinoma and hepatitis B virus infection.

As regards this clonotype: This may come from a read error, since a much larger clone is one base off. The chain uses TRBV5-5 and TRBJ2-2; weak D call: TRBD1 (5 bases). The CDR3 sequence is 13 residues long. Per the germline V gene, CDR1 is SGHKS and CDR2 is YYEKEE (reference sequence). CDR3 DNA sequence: TGTGCCAACAGCCCCAGGGACACCGGGGAGCTGTTTTTT. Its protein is CANSPRDTGELFF.

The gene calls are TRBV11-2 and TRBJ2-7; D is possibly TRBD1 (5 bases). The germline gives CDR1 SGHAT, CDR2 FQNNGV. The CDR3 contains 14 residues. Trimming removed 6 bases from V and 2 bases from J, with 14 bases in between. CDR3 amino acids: CASSSDMIAYEQYF. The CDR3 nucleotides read TGTGCCAGCAGTTCGGACATGATAGCCTACGAGCAGTACTTC.

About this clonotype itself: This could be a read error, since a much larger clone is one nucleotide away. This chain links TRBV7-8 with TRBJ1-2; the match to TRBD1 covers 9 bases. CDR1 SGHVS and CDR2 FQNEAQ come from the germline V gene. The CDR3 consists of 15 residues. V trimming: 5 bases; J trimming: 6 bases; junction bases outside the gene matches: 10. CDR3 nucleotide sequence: TGTGCCAGCAGCGGCGGGACAGGGAAGAGGAATGGCTACACCTTC. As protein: CASSGGTGKRNGYTF.

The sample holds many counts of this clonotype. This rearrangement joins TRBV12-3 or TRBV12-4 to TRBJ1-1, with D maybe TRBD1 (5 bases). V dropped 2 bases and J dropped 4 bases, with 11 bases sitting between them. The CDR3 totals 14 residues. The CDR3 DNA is TGTGCCAGCAGTTTACAGGGAGTGGGCACTGAAGCTTTCTTT. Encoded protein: CASSLQGVGTEAFF.

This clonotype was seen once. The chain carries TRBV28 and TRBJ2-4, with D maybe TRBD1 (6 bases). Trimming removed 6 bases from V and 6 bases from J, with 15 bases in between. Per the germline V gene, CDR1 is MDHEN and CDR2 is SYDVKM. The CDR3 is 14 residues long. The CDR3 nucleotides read TGTGCCAGCAGAAATAGGGGGTCGGGAAACATTCAGTACTTC. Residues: CASRNRGSGNIQYF. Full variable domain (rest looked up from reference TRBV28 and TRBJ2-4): DVKVTQSSRYLVKRTGEKVFLECVQDMDHENMFWYRQDPGLGLRLIYFSYDVKMKEKGDIPEGYSVSREKKERFSLILESASTNQTSMYLCASRNRGSGNIQYFGAGTRLSVL.

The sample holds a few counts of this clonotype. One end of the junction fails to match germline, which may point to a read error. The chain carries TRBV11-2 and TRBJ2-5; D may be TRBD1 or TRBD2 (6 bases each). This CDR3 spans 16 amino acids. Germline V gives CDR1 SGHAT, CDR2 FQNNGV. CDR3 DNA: TGTGCCAGCAGCTTAGGAACCCCGGGGGCCCCTGGGACCCAATACTTC. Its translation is CASSLGTPGAPGTQYF.

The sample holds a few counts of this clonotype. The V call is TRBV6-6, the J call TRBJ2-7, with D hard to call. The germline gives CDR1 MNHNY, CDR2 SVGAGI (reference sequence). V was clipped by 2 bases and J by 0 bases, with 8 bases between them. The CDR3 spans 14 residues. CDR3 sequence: CASSYGVPSYEQYF. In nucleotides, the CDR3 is TGTGCCAGCAGTTACGGCGTTCCCTCCTACGAGCAGTACTTC.

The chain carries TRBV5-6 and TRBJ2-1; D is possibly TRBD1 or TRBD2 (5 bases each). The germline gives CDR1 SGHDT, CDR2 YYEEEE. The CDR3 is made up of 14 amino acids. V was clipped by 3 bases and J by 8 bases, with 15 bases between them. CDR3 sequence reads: CASSYPGSRDEQFF. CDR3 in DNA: TGTGCCAGCAGCTACCCGGGGTCCAGGGATGAGCAGTTCTTC.

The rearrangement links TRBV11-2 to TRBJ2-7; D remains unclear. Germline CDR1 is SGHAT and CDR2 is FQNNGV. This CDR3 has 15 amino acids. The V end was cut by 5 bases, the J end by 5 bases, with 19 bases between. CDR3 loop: CASSPRRQRSHEQYF. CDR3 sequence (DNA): TGTGCCAGCAGCCCCCGGCGACAACGATCCCACGAGCAGTACTTC.

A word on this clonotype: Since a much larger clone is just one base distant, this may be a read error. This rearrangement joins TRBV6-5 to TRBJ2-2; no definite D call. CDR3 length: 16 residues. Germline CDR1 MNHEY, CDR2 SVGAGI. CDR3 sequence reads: CASKGSFSPNSGELFF. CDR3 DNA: TGTGCCAGCAAGGGCAGCTTCTCCCCTAACAGCGGGGAGCTGTTTTTT.

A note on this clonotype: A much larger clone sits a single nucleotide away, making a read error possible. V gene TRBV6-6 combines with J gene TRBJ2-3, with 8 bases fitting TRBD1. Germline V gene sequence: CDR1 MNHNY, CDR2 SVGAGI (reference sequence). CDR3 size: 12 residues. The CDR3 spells CATSPQGATQYF. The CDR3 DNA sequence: TGTGCCACCAGTCCCCAGGGGGCTACGCAGTATTTT.

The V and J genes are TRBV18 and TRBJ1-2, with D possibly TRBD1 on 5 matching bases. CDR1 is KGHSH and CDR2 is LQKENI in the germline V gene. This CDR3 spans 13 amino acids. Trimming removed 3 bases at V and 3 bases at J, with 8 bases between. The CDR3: CASSPGTDYGYTF. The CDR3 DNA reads TGTGCCAGCTCACCTGGGACTGACTATGGCTACACCTTC.

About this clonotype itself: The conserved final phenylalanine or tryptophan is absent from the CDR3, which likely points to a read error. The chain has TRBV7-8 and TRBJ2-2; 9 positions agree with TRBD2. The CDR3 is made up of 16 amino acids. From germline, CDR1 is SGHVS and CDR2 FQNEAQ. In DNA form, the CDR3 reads TGTGCCAGCAGCTTACGAGTAGCGGGAGTAACCGGGGTGCTGTTTTCT. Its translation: CASSLRVAGVTGVLFS.

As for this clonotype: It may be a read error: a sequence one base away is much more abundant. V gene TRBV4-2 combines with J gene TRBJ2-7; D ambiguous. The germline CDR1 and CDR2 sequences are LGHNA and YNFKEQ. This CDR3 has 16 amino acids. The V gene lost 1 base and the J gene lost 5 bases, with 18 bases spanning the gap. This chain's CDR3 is CASSQGRGRSTDEQYF. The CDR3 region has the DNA TGTGCCAGCAGCCAAGGACGTGGCAGGAGTACGGACGAGCAGTACTTC.

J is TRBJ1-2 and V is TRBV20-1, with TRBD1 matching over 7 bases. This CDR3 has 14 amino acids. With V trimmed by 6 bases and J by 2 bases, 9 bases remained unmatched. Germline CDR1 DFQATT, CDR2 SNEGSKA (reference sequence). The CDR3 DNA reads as TGCAGTGCCCCCGACAGGGTTAGAAACTATGGCTACACCTTC. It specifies CSAPDRVRNYGYTF.

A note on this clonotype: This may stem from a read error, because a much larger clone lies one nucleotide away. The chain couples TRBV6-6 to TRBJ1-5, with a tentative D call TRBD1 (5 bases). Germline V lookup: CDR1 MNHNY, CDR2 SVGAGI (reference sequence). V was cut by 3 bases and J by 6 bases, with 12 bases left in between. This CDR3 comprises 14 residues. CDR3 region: CASSYTGTSQPQHF. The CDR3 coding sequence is TGTGCCAGCAGTTATACGGGGACTAGTCAGCCCCAGCATTTT.

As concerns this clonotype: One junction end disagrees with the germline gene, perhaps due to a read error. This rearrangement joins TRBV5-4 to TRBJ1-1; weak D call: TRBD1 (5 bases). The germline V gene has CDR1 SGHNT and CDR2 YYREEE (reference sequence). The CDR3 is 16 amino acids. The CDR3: CTSSRGAGTLNTEAFF. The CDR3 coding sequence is TGTACCAGCAGTCGGGGCGCGGGGACGCTGAACACTGAAGCTTTCTTT.

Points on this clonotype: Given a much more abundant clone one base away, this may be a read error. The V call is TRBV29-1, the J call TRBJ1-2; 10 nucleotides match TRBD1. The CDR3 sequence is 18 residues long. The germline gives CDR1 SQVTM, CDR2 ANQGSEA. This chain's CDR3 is CSVSSPRDRGGGNYGHTF. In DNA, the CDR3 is TGCAGCGTTTCCTCCCCCCGGGACAGGGGAGGGGGGAACTATGGCCACACCTTC. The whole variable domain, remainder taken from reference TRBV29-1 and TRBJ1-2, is SAVISQKPSRDICQRGTSLTIQCQVDSQVTMMFWYRQQPGQSLTLIATANQGSEATYESGFVIDKFPISRPNLTFSTLTVSNMSPEDSSIYLCSVSSPRDRGGGNYGHTFGSGTRLTVV.

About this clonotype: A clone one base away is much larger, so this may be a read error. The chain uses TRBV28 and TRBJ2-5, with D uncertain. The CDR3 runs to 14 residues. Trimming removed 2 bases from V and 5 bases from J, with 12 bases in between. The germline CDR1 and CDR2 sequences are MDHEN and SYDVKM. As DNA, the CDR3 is TGTGCCAGCAGTTTAGATGCGATTCCTGAGACCCAGTACTTC. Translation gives CASSLDAIPETQYF. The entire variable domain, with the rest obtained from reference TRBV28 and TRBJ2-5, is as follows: DVKVTQSSRYLVKRTGEKVFLECVQDMDHENMFWYRQDPGLGLRLIYFSYDVKMKEKGDIPEGYSVSREKKERFSLILESASTNQTSMYLCASSLDAIPETQYFGPGTRLLVL.

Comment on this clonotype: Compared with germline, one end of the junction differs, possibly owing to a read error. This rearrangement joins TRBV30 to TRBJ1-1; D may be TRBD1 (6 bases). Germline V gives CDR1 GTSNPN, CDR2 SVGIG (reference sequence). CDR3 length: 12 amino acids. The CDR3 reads CAWLKRGTEAFF. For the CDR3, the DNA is TGTGCCTGGCTTAAGAGGGGGACTGAAGCTTTCTTC. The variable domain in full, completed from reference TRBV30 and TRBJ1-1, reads SQTIHQWPATLVQPVGSPLSLECTVEGTSNPNLYWYRQAAGRGLQLLFYSVGIGQISSEVPQNLSASRPQDRQFILSSKKLLLSDSGFYLCAWLKRGTEAFFGQGTRLTVV.

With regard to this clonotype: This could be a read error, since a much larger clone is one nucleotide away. CDR3 region: CASSLMAYNEEFF. The CDR3 region has the DNA TGTGCCAGCAGCTTGATGGCCTACAATGAGGAGTTCTTC. The chain joins TRBV7-9 to TRBJ2-1; D uncertain. The CDR3 is 13 amino acids. CDR1 and CDR2 from the germline V gene are SEHNR and FQNEAQ (reference sequence).

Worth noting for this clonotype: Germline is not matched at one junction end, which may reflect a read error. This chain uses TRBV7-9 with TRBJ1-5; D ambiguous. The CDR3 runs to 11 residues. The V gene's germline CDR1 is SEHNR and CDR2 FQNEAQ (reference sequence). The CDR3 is CASSSGLAQRF. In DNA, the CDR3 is TGTGCCAGCAGCTCGGGTCTGGCCCAGCGTTTT.

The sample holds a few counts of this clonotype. The CDR3 sequence: CASSPGQPSGANVLTF. The CDR3 coding sequence is TGTGCCAGCAGCCCGGGACAACCCTCTGGGGCCAACGTCCTGACTTTC. The V call is TRBV28, the J call TRBJ2-6, with D tentatively TRBD1 (6 bases). The germline CDR1 and CDR2 sequences are MDHEN and SYDVKM. Trimming removed 6 bases from V and 0 bases from J, with 12 bases in between. This CDR3 region has 16 residues.